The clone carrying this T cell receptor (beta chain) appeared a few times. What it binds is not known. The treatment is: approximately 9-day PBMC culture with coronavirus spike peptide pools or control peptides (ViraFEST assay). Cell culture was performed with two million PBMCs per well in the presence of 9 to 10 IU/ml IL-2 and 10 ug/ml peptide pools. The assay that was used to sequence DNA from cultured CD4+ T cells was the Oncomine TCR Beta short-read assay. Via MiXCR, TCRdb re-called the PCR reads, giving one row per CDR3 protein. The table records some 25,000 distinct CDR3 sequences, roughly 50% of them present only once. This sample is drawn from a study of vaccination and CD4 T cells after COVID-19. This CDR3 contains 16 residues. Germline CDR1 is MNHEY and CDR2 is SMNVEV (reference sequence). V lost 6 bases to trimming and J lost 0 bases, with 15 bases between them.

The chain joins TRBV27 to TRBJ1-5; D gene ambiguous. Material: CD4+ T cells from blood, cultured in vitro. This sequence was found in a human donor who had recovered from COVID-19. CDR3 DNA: TGTGCCAGCAGCCCAATGGCGGGATATAGCAATCAGCCCCAGCATTTT. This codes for CASSPMAGYSNQPQHF.